The rows below give T cell receptor beta chains drawn from one sample of a study of persistence of HIV-infected CD4 T cells. Produced via immunoSEQ multiplex PCR; TCRdb's table is partial and in-frame only. The profile shows about 40,000 clones, about 84% of them singletons. These receptors are not linked to any known antigen. The sequences come from CD4+ T cells sorted from PBMCs after roughly 17-hour stimulation, collected from a patient who received antiretroviral therapy. The receptors were gathered from an adult man with HIV who was CMV-seropositive. Both conserved end residues are part of each CDR3. D genes are given only for firm matches. Part of the rows lack a size; the others show once, few, many or a class for expanded clones.

V gene	J gene	D gene	clone size	CDR3 protein	CDR3 DNA
TRBV7-9	TRBJ1-2	NA	NA	CASSPQFGGPVYGYTF	TGTGCCAGCAGCCCTCAATTTGGGGGGCCCGTCTATGGCTACACCTTC
TRBV6-1	TRBJ1-1	NA	NA	CASSELGGGKREAFF	TGTGCCAGCAGTGAATTGGGAGGGGGGAAGCGTGAAGCTTTCTTT
TRBV30	TRBJ1-2	NA	NA	CAWEGGGANSYGYTF	TGTGCCTGGGAAGGTGGGGGCGCGAACTCCTATGGCTACACCTTC
TRBV25-1	TRBJ1-1	NA	few	CASSGHLNTEAFF	TGTGCCAGCAGCGGACACCTGAACACTGAAGCTTTCTTT
TRBV6-5	TRBJ1-2	NA	NA	CASSYSRGPYGYTF	TGTGCCAGCAGTTACAGCAGGGGACCCTATGGCTACACCTTC
TRBV11-3	TRBJ2-2	NA	NA	CASSTARADTGELFF	TGTGCCAGCAGCACCGCCAGGGCGGACACCGGGGAGCTGTTTTTT
TRBV19	TRBJ2-2	TRBD1	once	CASSISTGTTGELFF	TGTGCCAGTAGTATTTCGACAGGGACCACCGGGGAGCTGTTTTTT
TRBV11-2	TRBJ1-2	NA	NA	CASSRRGYGYTF	TGTGCCAGCAGCAGACGGGGGTATGGCTACACCTTC
TRBV12-3/TRBV12-4	TRBJ2-3	NA	NA	CASTSLDTQYF	TGTGCCAGCACCAGCTTGGATACGCAGTATTTT
TRBV6-2/TRBV6-3	TRBJ2-5	NA	NA	CASSYSKATQYF	TGTGCCAGCAGTTACTCGAAAGCCACCCAGTACTTC
TRBV19	TRBJ1-5	NA	NA	CASSIEGDSLHQPQHF	TGTGCCAGTAGTATAGAGGGAGACAGCCTCCATCAGCCCCAGCATTTT
TRBV11-2	TRBJ2-7	NA	NA	CASSLQRQGSEQYF	TGTGCCAGCAGTTTACAGAGGCAGGGATCCGAGCAGTACTTC
TRBV30	TRBJ1-2	TRBD1	NA	CAWRKTGGISNYGYTF	TGTGCCTGGAGAAAAACAGGGGGGATCTCTAACTATGGCTACACCTTC
TRBV15	TRBJ2-1	NA	NA	CATRSYNEQFF	TGTGCCACCCGCTCCTACAATGAGCAGTTCTTC
TRBV11-3	TRBJ2-3	NA	NA	CASSRVSTDTQYF	TGTGCCAGCAGTCGAGTTAGCACAGATACGCAGTATTTT
TRBV4-1	TRBJ2-6	TRBD2	NA	CASSQDIGGRVLYSGANVLTF	TGCGCCAGCAGCCAAGATATTGGCGGGAGGGTTCTATACTCTGGGGCCAACGTCCTGACTTTC
TRBV3-1/TRBV3-2	TRBJ2-3	NA	once	CASSQDVSTDTQYF	TGTGCCAGCAGCCAAGATGTTAGCACAGATACGCAGTATTTT